The present entry profiles one T cell receptor beta chain with its context. CD45RO-negative, CCR7-positively selected cells formed the naive CD8 fraction, excluding terminally differentiated effector memory CD45RA+ cells. This sample was taken from a study of shared clonotypes between healthy human individuals. Sequencing was performed with immunoSEQ multiplex PCR; in TCRdb, only in-frame clones are kept and a portion is missing. The table shows roughly 2.1 million clones, with about 93% occurring only once. The CDR3 totals 14 residues. CDR1 and CDR2 from the germline V gene are SGDLS and YYNGEE. V was pared by 1 base and J by 1 base, with 7 bases between.

Sequencing input: naive CD8+ T cells from PBMCs. The receptor was derived from a young man in good health. Some clones in this sample may be carry-over from other donors' samples. This chain joins TRBV9 and TRBJ2-3; unclear D gene. The CDR3 region is CASSVPAGTDTQYF. As DNA, the CDR3 is TGTGCCAGCAGCGTACCGGCCGGCACAGATACGCAGTATTTT. The full variable domain, in which reference TRBV9 and TRBJ2-3 provide the parts outside the CDR3, is DSGVTQTPKHLITATGQRVTLRCSPRSGDLSVYWYQQSLDQGLQFLIQYYNGEERAKGNILERFSAQQFPDLHSELNLSSLELGDSALYFCASSVPAGTDTQYFGPGTRLTVL.